A single sample gave rise to the 4 T cell receptor beta chains below, sequenced in a study of cytomegalovirus exposure and HLA in healthy donors. The PCR contained 60 Vbeta and 13 Jbeta primers. Repertoires were generated with immunoSEQ multiplex PCR, while TCRdb's copy carries only in-frame clones and drops some. The sample has 90,000 to 140,000 clones; roughly 79% are singletons. Sequencing was carried out using PBMCs. The receptors originated from a man aged 35-49 years in good health and CMV-seronegative.

The chain recombines TRBV30 with TRBJ1-4, with D uncertain. V was clipped by 3 bases and J by 5 bases, with 10 bases between them. Germline CDR1 and CDR2: GTSNPN and SVGIG (reference sequence). This CDR3 is 13 amino acids long. The CDR3: CAWSDTLNEKLFF. The CDR3 DNA reads as TGTGCCTGGAGCGATACACTAAATGAAAAACTGTTTTTT.

The genes are TRBV6-5 and TRBJ2-7; D remains ambiguous. Germline-derived CDR1 and CDR2 are MNHEY and SVGAGI. This CDR3 contains 14 residues. V was clipped by 2 bases and J by 5 bases, with 13 bases between them. CDR3 protein: CASSYAVTAHEQYF. In nucleotides, the CDR3 is TGTGCCAGCAGTTACGCGGTTACGGCCCACGAGCAGTACTTC.

The chain employs TRBV7-9 and TRBJ2-7, with 10 bases fitting TRBD2. The CDR3 totals 14 residues. V shed 2 bases, J shed 5 bases, and the junction held 3 bases outside the gene matches. Germline CDR1 and CDR2: SEHNR and FQNEAQ (reference sequence). As DNA, the CDR3 is TGTGCCAGCAGCTTACTAGCGGGAGCTAACGAGCAGTACTTC. Its protein is CASSLLAGANEQYF.

The chain links TRBV2 to TRBJ2-1; 11 nucleotides align to TRBD2. CDR3 length: 17 amino acids. The germline V gene encodes CDR1 SNHLY and CDR2 FYNNEI. The J segment lost 0 bases and the V segment lost 6 bases, leaving 7 bases of the junction unmatched. CDR3 residues: CASSAGTSGSSYNEQFF. The CDR3 DNA is TGTGCCAGCAGCGCCGGGACTAGCGGTAGCTCCTACAATGAGCAGTTCTTC.